This T cell receptor (beta chain) was recovered during a study of cytomegalovirus exposure and HLA in healthy donors. Germline values: CDR1 SGHTA, CDR2 FQGNSA. The V and J ends lost 5 bases and 1 base, in that order; junction bases with no gene match: 10. The CDR3 has 16 amino acids. The PCR had 60 Vbeta and 13 Jbeta primers. Generated by immunoSEQ multiplex PCR, the TCRdb table keeps only in-frame clones and is missing some. The sample contains over 120,000 clones, about four fifths of which appear only once. This sequence joins TRBV7-2 and TRBJ1-1; 7 bases map to TRBD1. This clonotype originated in a man in his forties in good health and CMV-seronegative. The sample was PBMCs. CDR3 DNA: TGTGCCAGCAGCCAAGACAGGGTCGAATGGAACACTGAAGCTTTCTTT. This encodes CASSQDRVEWNTEAFF.